This TCR beta chain was found in a study of CD8 T cells in ankylosing spondylitis. Broader study findings: Seemingly characteristic of ankylosing spondylitis blood was a TCR beta motif consisting of roughly 8 highly homologous variants. In the blood and synovial fluid of reactive arthritis, some motif variants had been previously reported. A CD8+ phenotype characterized the disease-linked clones, which were relatively rare in peripheral blood.

By quantitative 5'-RACE with molecular barcodes, the TCR beta libraries were made. TCRdb re-derived calls from the 5' RACE reads in MiXCR, one entry per CDR3 protein. Among a few hundred thousand distinct CDR3 sequences listed, about 10% were seen once. This clonotype was counted a few times. Its antigen is not identified. The germline gives CDR1 DFQATT, CDR2 SNEGSKA (reference sequence). V was cut by 5 bases and J by 2 bases, with 7 bases left in between. The CDR3 is 12 amino acids. The clonotype originates from a male donor with ankylosing spondylitis or in good health (not recorded which). The chain employs TRBV20-1 and TRBJ2-4; the D call may be TRBD1 or TRBD2 (5 bases each). The source material was blood, either unsorted or a sorted T cell fraction (not recorded which). Here the CDR3 DNA reads TGCAGTGCTCAGGGACCCAAAAACATTCAGTACTTC. It encodes CSAQGPKNIQYF.